This T cell receptor beta chain stems from a study of T-cell reconstitution after alpha-beta-depleted transplantation in children. The ends were cut back, 3 bases at V and 8 bases at J, with 27 bases in the middle. CDR1 SGHRS and CDR2 YFSETQ come from the germline V gene. This CDR3 is 17 amino acids long. Using unique molecular identifiers, the investigators prepared the TCRbeta library. One entry per CDR3 protein results from TCRdb running MiXCR on the PCR reads. The sample lists approximately 290,000 distinct CDR3 sequences; around a tenth were seen once. Findings and limits, study-wide: Reports say that about two months after transplant, the alpha-beta T cells came out of several hundred graft clones that had expanded. Most T-cell counts and diversity one year after the transplant came from T cells that were newly produced. TCRbeta diversity was high at day 60 in some patients (a result of surviving recipient T cells and thymic progenitors).

This clonotype has at least ten counts. Antigen: not known. The specimen comprised peripheral blood, sampled 180 days after TCRalphabeta/CD19-depleted stem cell transplant. The chain has TRBV5-1 and TRBJ2-7; D may match TRBD1 or TRBD2 (5 bases each). The receptor was isolated from a male patient aged 2-9 years who had a stem cell transplant for chronic granulomatous disease, so the T cells may come from the graft donor. CDR3 protein: CASSSKIRDLPSVQQYF. CDR3 DNA sequence: TGCGCCAGCAGCTCGAAAATCCGGGACCTACCTTCAGTCCAGCAGTACTTC. Complete variable domain (other parts from reference TRBV5-1 and TRBJ2-7): KAGVTQTPRYLIKTRGQQVTLSCSPISGHRSVSWYQQTPGQGLQFLFEYFSETQRNKGNFPGRFSGRQFSNSRSEMNVSTLELGDSALYLCASSSKIRDLPSVQQYFGPGTRLTVT.